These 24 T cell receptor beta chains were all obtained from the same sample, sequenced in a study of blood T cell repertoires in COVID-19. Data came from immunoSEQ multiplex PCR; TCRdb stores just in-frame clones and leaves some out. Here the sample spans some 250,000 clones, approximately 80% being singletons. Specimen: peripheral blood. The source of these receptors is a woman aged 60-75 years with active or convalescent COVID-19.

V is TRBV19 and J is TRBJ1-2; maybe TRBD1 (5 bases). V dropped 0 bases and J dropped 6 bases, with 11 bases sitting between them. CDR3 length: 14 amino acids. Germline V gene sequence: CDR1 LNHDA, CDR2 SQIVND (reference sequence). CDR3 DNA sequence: TGTGCCAGTAGTATAGATACGGGGGGAAATGGCTACACCTTC. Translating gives CASSIDTGGNGYTF.

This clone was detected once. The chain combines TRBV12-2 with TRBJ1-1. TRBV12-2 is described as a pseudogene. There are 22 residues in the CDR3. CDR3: CASRLEGIAILLKELSNTEAFF. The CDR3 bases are TGTGCAAGTCGCTTAGAAGGAATCGCCATTTTGCTTAAGGAACTATCGAACACTGAAGCTTTCTTT.

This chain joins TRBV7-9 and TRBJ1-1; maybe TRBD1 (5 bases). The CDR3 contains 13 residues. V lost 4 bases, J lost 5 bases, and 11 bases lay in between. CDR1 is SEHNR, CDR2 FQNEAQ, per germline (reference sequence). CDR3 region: CASSSQGSTEAFF. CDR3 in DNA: TGTGCCAGCAGCTCCCAGGGATCAACTGAAGCTTTCTTT.

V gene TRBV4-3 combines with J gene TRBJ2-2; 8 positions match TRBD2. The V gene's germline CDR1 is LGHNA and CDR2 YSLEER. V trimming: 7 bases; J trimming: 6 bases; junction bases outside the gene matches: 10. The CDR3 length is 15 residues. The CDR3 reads CASTRDGGVPGELFF. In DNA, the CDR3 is TGCGCCAGCACGAGGGACGGGGGGGTCCCCGGGGAGCTGTTTTTT.

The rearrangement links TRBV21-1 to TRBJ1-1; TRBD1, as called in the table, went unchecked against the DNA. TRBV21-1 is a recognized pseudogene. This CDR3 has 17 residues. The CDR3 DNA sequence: TGTGCCAGCAGCAAAGCGCCGGCAGGAAAAATGAACACTGAAGCTTTCTTT. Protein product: CASSKAPAGKMNTEAFF.

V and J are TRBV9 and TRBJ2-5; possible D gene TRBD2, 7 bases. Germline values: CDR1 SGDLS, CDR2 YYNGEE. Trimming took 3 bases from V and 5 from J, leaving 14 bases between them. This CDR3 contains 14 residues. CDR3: CASSERGGSETQYF. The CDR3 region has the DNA TGTGCCAGCAGCGAAAGGGGGGGTTCGGAGACCCAGTACTTC.

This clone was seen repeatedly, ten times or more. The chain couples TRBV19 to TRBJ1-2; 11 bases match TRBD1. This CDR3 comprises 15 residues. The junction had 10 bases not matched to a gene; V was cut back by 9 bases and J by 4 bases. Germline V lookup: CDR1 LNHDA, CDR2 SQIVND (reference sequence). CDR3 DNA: TGTGCCAGCGACCCGGACAGGGGGCGCGGCTATGGCTACACCTTC. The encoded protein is CASDPDRGRGYGYTF.

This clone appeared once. The CDR3 loop is CASSLAGINEKLFF. DNA of the CDR3: TGTGCCAGCAGCTTGGCGGGGATTAATGAAAAACTGTTTTTT. The chain joins TRBV5-6 to TRBJ1-4, with unresolved D. This CDR3 is 14 amino acids long. Germline V CDR1 and CDR2: SGHDT, YYEEEE. V gave up 0 bases and J gave up 4 bases, with 7 bases separating them.

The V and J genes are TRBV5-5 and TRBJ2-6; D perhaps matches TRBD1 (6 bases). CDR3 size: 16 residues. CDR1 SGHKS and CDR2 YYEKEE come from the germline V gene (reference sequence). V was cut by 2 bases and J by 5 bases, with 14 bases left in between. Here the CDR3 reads CASSFGQGSRANVLTF. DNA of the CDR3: TGTGCCAGCAGCTTTGGTCAGGGGTCGCGGGCCAACGTCCTGACTTTC.

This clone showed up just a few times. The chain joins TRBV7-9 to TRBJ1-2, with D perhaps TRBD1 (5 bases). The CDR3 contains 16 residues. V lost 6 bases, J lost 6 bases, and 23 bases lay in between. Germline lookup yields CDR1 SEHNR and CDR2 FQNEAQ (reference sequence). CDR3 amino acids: CASSPQRGSRRHGYTF. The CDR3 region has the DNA TGTGCCAGCAGTCCCCAAAGGGGCAGTCGGCGACATGGCTACACCTTC.

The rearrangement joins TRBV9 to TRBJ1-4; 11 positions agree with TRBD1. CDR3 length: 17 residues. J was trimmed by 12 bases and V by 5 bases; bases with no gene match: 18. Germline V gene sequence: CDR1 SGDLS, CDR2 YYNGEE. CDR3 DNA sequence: TGTGCCAGCAGTTCGGTATCGTTCGTGGGACAGGGGGAAGAACTGTTTTTT. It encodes CASSSVSFVGQGEELFF.

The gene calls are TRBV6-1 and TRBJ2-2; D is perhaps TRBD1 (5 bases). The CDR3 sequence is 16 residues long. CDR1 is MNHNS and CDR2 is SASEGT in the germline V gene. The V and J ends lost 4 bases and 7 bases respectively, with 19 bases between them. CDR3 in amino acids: CASSVGQGRLGGELFF. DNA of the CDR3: TGTGCCAGCAGTGTAGGACAAGGAAGGTTAGGCGGGGAGCTGTTTTTT.

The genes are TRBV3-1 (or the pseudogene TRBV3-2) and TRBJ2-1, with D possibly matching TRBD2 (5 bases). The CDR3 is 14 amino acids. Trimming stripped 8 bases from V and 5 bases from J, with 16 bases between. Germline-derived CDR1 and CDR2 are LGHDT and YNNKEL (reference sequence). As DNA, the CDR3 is TGTGCCAGCGGTGGGTCTAGCAGGAACAATGAGCAGTTCTTC. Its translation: CASGGSSRNNEQFF.

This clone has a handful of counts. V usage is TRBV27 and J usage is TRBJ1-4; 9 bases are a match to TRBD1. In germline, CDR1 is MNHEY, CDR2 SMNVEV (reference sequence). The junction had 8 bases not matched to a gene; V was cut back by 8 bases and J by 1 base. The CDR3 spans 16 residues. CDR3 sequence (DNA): TGTGCCAGCGGCTACAGGGGGCGAGGAACTAATGAAAAACTGTTTTTT. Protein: CASGYRGRGTNEKLFF.

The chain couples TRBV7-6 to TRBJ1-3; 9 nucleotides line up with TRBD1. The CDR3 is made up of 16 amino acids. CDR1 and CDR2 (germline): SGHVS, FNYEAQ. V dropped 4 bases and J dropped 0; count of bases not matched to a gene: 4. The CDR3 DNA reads TGTGCCAGCAGCTGGGAGACAGGGGGCTCTGGAAACACCATATATTTT. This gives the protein CASSWETGGSGNTIYF.

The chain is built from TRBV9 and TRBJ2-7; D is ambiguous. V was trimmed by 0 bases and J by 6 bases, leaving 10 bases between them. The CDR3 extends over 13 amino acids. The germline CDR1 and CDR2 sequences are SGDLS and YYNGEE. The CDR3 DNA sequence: TGTGCCAGCAGCGTAGGACACCTTACCGAGCAGTACTTC. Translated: CASSVGHLTEQYF.

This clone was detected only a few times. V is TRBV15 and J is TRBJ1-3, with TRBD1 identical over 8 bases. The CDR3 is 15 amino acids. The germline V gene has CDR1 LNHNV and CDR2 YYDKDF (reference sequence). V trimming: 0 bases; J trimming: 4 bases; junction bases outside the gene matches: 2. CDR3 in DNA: TGTGCCACCAGCAGAGACAGGGGGCAAGGAAACACCATATATTTT. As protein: CATSRDRGQGNTIYF.

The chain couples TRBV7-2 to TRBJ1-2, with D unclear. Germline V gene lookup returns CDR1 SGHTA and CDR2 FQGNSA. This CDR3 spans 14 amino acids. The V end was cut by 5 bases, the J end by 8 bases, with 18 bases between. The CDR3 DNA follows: TGTGCCAGCAGCCCGAGGGATGTAGGCTGGGGCTACACCTTC. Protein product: CASSPRDVGWGYTF.

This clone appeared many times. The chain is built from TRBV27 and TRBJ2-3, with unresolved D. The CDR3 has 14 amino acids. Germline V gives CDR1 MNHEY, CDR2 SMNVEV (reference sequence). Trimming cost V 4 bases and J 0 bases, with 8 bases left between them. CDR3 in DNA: TGTGCCAGCAGTTACAGCTCTAGCACAGATACGCAGTATTTT. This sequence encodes CASSYSSSTDTQYF.

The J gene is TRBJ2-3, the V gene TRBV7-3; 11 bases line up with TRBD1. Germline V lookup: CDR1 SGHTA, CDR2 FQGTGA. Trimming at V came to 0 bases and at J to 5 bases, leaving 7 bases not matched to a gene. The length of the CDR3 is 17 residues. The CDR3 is CASSLTYRGQGGDTQYF. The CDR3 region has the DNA TGTGCCAGCAGCTTAACGTATAGGGGACAGGGGGGAGATACGCAGTATTTT.

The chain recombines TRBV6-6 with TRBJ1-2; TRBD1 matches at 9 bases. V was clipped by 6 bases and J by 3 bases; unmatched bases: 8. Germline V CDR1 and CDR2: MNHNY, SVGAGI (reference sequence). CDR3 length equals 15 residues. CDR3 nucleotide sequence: TGTGCCAGCAGAGATCCGGGACAGGGCGACTATGGCTACACCTTC. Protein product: CASRDPGQGDYGYTF.

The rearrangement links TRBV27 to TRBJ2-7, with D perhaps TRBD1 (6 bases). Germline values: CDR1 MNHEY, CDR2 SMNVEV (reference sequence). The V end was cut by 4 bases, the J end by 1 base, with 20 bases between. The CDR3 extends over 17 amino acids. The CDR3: CASSSLVPYRDSYEQYF. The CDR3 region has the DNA TGTGCCAGCAGTTCTTTAGTCCCGTACAGGGATTCCTACGAGCAGTACTTC.

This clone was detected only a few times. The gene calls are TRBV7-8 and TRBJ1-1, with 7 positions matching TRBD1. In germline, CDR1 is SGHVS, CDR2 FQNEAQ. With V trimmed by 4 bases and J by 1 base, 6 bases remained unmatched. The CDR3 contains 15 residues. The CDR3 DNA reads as TGTGCCAGCAGCTCTCGACAGGGTGGGAACACTGAAGCTTTCTTT. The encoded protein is CASSSRQGGNTEAFF.

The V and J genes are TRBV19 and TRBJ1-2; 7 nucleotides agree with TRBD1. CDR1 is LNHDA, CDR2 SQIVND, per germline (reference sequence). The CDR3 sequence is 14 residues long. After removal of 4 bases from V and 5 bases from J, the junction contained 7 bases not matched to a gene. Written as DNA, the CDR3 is TGTGCCAGTAGTACCCCGACAGGGTGGTATGGCTACACCTTC. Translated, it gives CASSTPTGWYGYTF.